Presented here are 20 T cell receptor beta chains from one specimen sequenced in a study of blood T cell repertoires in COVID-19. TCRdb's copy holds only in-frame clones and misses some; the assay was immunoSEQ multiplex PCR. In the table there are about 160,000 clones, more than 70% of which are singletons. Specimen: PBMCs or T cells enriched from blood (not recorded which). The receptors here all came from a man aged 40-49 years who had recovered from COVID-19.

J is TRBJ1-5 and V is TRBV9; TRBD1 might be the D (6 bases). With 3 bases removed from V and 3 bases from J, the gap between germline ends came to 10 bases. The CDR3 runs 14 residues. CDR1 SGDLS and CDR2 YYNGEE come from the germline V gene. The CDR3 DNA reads TGTGCCAGCAGCGAAACAGGGATCAATCAGCCCCAGCATTTT. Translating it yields CASSETGINQPQHF.

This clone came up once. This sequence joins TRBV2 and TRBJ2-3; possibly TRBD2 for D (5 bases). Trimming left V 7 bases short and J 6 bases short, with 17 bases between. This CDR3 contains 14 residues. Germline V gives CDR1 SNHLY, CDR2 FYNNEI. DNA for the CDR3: TGTGCCAGCACGATTAACCGGGGTAGCGATACGCAGTATTTT. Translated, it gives CASTINRGSDTQYF.

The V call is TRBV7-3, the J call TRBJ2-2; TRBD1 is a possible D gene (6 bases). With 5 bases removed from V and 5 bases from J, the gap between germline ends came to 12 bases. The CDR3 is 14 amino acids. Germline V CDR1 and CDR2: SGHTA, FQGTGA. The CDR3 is CASSTTGSTGELFF. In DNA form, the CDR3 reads TGTGCCAGCAGCACCACAGGGAGTACCGGGGAGCTGTTTTTT.

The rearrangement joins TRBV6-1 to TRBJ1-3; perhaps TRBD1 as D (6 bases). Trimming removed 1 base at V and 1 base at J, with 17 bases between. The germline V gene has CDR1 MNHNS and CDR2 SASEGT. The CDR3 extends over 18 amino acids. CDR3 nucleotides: TGTGCCAGCAGTGAAGAGAGAGGGGGGGAAGGGTCTGGAAACACCATATATTTT. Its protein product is CASSEERGGEGSGNTIYF.

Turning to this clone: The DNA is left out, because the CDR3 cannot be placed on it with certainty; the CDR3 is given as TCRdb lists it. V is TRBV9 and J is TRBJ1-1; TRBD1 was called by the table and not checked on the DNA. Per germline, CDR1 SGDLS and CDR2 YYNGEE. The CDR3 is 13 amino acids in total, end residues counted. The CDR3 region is CASSVGTGTIPFF.

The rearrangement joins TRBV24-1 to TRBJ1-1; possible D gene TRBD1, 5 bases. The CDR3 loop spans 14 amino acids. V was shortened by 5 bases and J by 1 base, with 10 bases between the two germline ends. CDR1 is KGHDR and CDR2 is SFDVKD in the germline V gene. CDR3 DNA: TGTGCCACCAGTGCGGAGGGGAGGAACACTGAAGCTTTCTTT. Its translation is CATSAEGRNTEAFF.

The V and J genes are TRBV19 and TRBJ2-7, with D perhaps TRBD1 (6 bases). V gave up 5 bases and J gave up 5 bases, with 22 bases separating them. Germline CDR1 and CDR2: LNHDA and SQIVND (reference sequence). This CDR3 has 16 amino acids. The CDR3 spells CASSPARTDLGNEQYF. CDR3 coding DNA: TGTGCCAGTAGTCCAGCCCGGACAGACCTAGGGAACGAGCAGTACTTC.

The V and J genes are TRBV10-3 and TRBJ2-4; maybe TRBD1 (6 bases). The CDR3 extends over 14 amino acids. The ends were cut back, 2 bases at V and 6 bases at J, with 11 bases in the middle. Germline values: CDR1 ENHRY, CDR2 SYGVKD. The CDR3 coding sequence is TGTGCCATCAGTGAGAACAGGGAATCAAACATTCAGTACTTC. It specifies CAISENRESNIQYF.

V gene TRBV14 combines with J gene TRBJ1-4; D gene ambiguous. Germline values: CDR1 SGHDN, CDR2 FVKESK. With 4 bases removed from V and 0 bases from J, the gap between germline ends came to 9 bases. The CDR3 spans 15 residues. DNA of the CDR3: TGTGCCAGCAGCCCCGTAGCTGCAACTAATGAAAAACTGTTTTTT. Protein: CASSPVAATNEKLFF.

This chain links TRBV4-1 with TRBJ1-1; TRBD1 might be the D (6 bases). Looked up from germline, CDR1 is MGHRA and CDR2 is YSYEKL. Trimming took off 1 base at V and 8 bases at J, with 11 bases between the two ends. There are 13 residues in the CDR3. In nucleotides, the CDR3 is TGCGCCAGCAGCCAAGTCAGGGGCGTAGAAGCTTTCTTT. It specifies CASSQVRGVEAFF.

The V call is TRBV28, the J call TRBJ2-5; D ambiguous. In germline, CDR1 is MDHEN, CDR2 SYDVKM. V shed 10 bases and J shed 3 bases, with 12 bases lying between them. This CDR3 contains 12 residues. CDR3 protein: CATKPLKETQYF. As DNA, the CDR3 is TGTGCCACCAAGCCGTTAAAAGAGACCCAGTACTTC.

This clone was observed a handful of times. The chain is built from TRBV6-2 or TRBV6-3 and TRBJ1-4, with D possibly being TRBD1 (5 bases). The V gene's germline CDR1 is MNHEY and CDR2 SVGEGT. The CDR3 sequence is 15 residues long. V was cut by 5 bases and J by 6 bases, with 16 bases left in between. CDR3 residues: CASSDAGPADEKLFF. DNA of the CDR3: TGTGCCAGCAGTGATGCGGGACCCGCGGATGAAAAACTGTTTTTT.

The CDR3 nucleotides read TGCGCCAGCATGTCCGGGACAGGGAGCACCGGGGAGCTGTTTTTT. This sequence encodes CASMSGTGSTGELFF. The J gene is TRBJ2-2, the V gene TRBV5-1, with 9 bases that match TRBD1. Germline V gives CDR1 SGHRS, CDR2 YFSETQ. The V segment lost 6 bases and the J segment 4 bases; nucleotides outside the gene matches: 7. CDR3 length equals 15 residues.

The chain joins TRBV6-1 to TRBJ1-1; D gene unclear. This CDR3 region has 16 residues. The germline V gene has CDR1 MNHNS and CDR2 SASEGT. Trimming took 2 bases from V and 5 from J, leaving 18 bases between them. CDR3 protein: CASSEPSTWRSTEAFF. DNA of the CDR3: TGTGCCAGCAGTGAACCCTCTACGTGGAGGTCGACTGAAGCTTTCTTT.

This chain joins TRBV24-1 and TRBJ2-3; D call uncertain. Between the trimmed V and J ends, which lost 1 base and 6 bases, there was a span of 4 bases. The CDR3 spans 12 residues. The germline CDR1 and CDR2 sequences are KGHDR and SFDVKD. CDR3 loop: CATSDFSDTQYF. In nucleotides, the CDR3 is TGTGCCACCAGTGATTTCTCGGATACGCAGTATTTT.

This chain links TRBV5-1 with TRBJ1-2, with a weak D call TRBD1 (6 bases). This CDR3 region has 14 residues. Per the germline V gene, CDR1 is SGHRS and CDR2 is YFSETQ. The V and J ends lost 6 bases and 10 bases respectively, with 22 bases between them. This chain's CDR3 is CASNIGPGQRAYTF. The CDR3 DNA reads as TGCGCCAGCAACATAGGTCCGGGACAACGAGCCTACACCTTC.

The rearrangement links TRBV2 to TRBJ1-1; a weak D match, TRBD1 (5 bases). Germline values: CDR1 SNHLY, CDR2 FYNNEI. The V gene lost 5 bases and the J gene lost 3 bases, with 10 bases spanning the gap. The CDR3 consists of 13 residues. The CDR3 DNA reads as TGTGCCAGCAGTCCCGACAGCTACACTGAAGCTTTCTTT. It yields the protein CASSPDSYTEAFF.

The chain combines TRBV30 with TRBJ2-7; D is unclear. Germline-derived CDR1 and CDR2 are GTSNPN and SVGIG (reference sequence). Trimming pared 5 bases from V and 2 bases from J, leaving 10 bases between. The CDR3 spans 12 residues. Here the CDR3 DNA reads TGTGCCTGGTCCATAGCCACCTACGAGCAGTACTTC. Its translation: CAWSIATYEQYF. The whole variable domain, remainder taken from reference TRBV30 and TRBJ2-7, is SQTIHQWPATLVQPVGSPLSLECTVEGTSNPNLYWYRQAAGRGLQLLFYSVGIGQISSEVPQNLSASRPQDRQFILSSKKLLLSDSGFYLCAWSIATYEQYFGPGTRLTVT.

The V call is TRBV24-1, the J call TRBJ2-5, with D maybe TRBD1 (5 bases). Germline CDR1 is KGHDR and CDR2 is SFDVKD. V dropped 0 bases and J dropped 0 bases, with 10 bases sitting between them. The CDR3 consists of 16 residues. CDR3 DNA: TGTGCCACCAGTGATTTGAGCGCGACAGACCAAGAGACCCAGTACTTC. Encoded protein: CATSDLSATDQETQYF.

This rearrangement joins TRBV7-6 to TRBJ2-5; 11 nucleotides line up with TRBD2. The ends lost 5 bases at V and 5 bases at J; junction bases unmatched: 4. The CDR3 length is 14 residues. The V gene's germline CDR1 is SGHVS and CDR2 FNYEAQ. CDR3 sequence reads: CASSVGTSGETQYF. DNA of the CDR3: TGTGCCAGCAGCGTCGGGACTAGCGGTGAGACCCAGTACTTC.